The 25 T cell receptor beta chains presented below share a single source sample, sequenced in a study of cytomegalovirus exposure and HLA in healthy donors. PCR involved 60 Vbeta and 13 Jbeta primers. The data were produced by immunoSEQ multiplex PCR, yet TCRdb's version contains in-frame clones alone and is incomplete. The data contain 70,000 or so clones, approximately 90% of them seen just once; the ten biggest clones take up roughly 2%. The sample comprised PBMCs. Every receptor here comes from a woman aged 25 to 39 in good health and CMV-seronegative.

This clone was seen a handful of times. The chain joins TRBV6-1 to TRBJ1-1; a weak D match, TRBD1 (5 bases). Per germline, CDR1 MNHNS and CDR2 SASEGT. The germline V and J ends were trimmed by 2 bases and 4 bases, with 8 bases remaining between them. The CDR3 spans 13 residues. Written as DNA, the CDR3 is TGTGCCAGCAGTGAAATGGGGCCCACTGAAGCTTTCTTT. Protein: CASSEMGPTEAFF.

This chain's CDR3 is CAISEGQTYYGYTF. CDR3 in DNA: TGTGCCATCAGTGAGGGACAGACCTACTATGGCTACACCTTC. The chain uses TRBV10-3 and TRBJ1-2; TRBD1 might be the D (6 bases). Germline V CDR1 and CDR2: ENHRY, SYGVKD. There are 14 residues in the CDR3. The V and J ends lost 2 bases and 3 bases respectively, with 10 bases between them.

The CDR3 DNA is TGTGCCAGCGGGGGGGGAACAGGAAACACCATATATTTT. Protein sequence: CASGGGTGNTIYF. The rearrangement links TRBV6-1 to TRBJ1-3, with a weak D call TRBD1 (5 bases). Trimming removed 8 bases at V and 4 bases at J, with 12 bases between. Germline V lookup: CDR1 MNHNS, CDR2 SASEGT. The CDR3 sequence is 13 residues long.

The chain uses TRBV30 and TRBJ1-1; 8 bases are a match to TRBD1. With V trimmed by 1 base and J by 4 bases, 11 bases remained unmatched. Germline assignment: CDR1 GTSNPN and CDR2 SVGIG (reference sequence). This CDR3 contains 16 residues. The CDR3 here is CAWSDTGGARPTEAFF. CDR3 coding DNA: TGTGCCTGGAGTGACACAGGGGGTGCCCGCCCCACTGAAGCTTTCTTT.

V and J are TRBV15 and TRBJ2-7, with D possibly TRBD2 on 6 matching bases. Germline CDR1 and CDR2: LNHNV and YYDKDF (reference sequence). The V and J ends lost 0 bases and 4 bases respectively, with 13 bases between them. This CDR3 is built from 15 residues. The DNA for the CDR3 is TGTGCCACCAGCAGAGAAGGGACTCCGATGTACGAGCAGTACTTC. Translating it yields CATSREGTPMYEQYF.

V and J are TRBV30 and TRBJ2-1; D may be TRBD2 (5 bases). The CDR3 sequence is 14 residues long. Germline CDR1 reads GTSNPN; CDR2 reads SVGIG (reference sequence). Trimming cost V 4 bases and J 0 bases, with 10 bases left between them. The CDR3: CAWNADFSYNEQFF. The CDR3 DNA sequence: TGTGCCTGGAACGCGGACTTCTCCTACAATGAGCAGTTCTTC.

The CDR3 spells CASSPRTGDPNQPQHF. DNA of the CDR3: TGCGCCAGCAGCCCGAGAACAGGGGACCCCAATCAGCCCCAGCATTTT. The V call is TRBV4-3, the J call TRBJ1-5, with TRBD1 matching 7 bases. V gave up 4 bases and J gave up 3 bases; unmatched junction bases: 9. The germline V gene encodes CDR1 LGHNA and CDR2 YSLEER. This CDR3 contains 16 residues.

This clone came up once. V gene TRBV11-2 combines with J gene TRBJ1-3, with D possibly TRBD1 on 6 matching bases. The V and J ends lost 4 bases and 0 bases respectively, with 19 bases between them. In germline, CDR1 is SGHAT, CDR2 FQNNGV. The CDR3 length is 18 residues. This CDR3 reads CASSSQYGGGLSGNTIYF. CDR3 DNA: TGTGCCAGCAGCTCCCAATATGGGGGCGGCCTCTCTGGAAACACCATATATTTT.

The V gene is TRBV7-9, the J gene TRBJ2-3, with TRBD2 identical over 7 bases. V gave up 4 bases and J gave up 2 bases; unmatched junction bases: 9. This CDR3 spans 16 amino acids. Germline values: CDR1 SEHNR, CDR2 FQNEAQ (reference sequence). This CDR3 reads CASSSREALSTDTQYF. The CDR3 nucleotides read TGTGCCAGCAGCTCTCGGGAGGCCCTCTCCACAGATACGCAGTATTTT.

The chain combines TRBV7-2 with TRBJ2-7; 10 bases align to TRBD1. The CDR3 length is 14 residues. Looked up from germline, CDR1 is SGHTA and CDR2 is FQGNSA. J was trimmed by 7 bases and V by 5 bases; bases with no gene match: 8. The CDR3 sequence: CASSRTTGGLEQYF. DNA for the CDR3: TGTGCCAGCAGCCGAACGACAGGGGGCTTGGAGCAGTACTTC.

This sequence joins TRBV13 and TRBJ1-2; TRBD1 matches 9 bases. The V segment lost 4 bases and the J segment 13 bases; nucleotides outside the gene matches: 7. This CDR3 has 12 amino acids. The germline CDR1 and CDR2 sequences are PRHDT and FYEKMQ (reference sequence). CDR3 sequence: CASSSPGQGLTF. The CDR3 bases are TGTGCCAGCAGCTCCCCGGGACAGGGTCTCACCTTC. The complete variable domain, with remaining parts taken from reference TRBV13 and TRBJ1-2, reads AAGVIQSPRHLIKEKRETATLKCYPIPRHDTVYWYQQGPGQDPQFLISFYEKMQSDKGSIPDRFSAQQFSDYHSELNMSSLELGDSALYFCASSSPGQGLTFGSGTRLTVV.

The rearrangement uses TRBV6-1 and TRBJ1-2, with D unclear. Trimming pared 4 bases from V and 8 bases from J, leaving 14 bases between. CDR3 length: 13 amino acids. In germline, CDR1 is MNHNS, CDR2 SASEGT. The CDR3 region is CASSGKGRSGYTF. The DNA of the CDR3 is TGTGCCAGCAGTGGAAAAGGAAGGAGCGGCTACACCTTC.

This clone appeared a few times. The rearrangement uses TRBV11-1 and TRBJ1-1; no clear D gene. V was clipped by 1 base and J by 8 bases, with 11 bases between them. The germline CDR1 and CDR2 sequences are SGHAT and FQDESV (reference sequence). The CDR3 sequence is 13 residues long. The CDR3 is CASSLVSGPEAFF. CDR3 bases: TGTGCCAGCAGCTTAGTGTCCGGTCCGGAAGCTTTCTTT.

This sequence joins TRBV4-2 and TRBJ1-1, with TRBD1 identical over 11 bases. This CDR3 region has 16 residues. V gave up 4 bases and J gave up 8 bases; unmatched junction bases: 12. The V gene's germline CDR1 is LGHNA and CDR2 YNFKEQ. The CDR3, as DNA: TGTGCCAGCAGCCCTATCTCTGGACAGGGGGCGCGGGAAGCTTTCTTT. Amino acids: CASSPISGQGAREAFF.

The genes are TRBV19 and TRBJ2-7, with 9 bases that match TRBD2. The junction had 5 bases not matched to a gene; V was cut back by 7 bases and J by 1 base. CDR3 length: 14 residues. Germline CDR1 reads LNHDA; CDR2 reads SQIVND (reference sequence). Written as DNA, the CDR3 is TGTGCCAGTAAGGTAGCGGGAGAGTCCTACGAGCAGTACTTC. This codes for CASKVAGESYEQYF.

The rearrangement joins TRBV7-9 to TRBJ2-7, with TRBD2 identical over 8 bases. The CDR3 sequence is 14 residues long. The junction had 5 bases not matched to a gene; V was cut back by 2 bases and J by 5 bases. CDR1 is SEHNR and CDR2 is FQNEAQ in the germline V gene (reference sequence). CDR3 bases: TGTGCCAGCAGCTTAATAGCGGGGCACAACGAGCAGTACTTC. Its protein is CASSLIAGHNEQYF.

The CDR3 reads CASSPDQGPNEQFF. The CDR3 nucleotides are TGTGCCAGCAGCCCCGACCAGGGGCCCAATGAGCAGTTCTTC. The chain employs TRBV7-2 and TRBJ2-1; D is perhaps TRBD1 (6 bases). Between the trimmed V and J ends, which lost 5 bases and 6 bases, there was a span of 14 bases. This CDR3 has 14 residues. Germline CDR1 is SGHTA and CDR2 is FQGNSA.

DNA for the CDR3: TGTGCCAGCAGCTTAACGGGACAGGGGGGAACCGGGGAGCTGTTTTTT. This codes for CASSLTGQGGTGELFF. The genes are TRBV7-3 and TRBJ2-2, with TRBD1 matching 11 bases. This CDR3 has 16 amino acids. V gave up 0 bases and J gave up 5 bases; unmatched junction bases: 2. Germline V gene lookup returns CDR1 SGHTA and CDR2 FQGTGA.

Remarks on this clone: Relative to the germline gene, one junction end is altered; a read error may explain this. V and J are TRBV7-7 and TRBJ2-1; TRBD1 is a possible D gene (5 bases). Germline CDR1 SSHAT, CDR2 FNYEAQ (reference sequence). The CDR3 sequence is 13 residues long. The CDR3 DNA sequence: TGTGCTAGCAGCGAACAGGTTTACAATGAGCAGTTCTTC. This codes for CASSEQVYNEQFF.

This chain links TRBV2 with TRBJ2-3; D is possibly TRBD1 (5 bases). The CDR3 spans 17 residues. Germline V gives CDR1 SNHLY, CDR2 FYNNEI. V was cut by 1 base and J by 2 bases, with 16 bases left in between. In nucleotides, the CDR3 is TGTGCCAGCAGTGAAGTGATGACAGTTTGGGCCACAGATACGCAGTATTTT. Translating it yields CASSEVMTVWATDTQYF.

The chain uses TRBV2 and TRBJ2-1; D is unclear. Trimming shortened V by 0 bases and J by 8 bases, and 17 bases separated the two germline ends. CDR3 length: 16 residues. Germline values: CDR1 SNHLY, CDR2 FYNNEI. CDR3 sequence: CASSEAPAYPPDEQFF. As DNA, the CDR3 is TGTGCCAGCAGTGAAGCTCCCGCCTACCCGCCTGATGAGCAGTTCTTC.

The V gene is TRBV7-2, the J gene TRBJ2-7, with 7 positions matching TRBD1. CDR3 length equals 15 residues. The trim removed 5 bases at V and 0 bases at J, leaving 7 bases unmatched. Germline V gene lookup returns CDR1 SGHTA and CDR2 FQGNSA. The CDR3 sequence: CASSAYRDSSYEQYF. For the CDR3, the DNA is TGTGCCAGCAGCGCTTACCGGGACAGCTCCTACGAGCAGTACTTC.

DNA of the CDR3: TGTGCCATCAGTACCTTAGCGGGAGGGGGTAACATTCAGTACTTC. The encoded protein is CAISTLAGGGNIQYF. The gene calls are TRBV10-3 and TRBJ2-4, with TRBD2 matching over 11 bases. Per germline, CDR1 ENHRY and CDR2 SYGVKD. The ends lost 5 bases at V and 7 bases at J; junction bases unmatched: 7. The CDR3 loop spans 15 amino acids.

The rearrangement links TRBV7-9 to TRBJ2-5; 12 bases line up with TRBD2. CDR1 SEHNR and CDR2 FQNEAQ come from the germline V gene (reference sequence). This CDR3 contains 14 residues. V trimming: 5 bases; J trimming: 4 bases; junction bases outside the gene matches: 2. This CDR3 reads CASSTGLAGETQYF. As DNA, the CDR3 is TGTGCCAGCAGCACGGGACTAGCGGGAGAGACCCAGTACTTC.

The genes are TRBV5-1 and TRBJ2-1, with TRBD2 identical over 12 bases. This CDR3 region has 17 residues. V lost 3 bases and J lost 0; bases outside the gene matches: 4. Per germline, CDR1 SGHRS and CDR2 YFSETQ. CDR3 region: CASSSGLAGNSYNEQFF. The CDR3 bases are TGCGCCAGCAGCTCTGGACTAGCGGGAAACTCCTACAATGAGCAGTTCTTC.